This T cell receptor (beta chain) is from a study of identical twins' blood T cells. MiXCR was run by TCRdb on the 5' RACE reads, yielding one entry per CDR3 protein. The sample records 350,000 to 400,000 distinct CDR3 sequences, roughly 27% being singletons. The clonotype originates from a woman aged 18-50 years in good health. The sample comprised PBMCs.

The CDR3 nucleotides are TGTGCCAGCAGACAATTTCGGGCAGGGCCGAACACCGGGGAGCTGTTTTTT. Protein product: CASRQFRAGPNTGELFF. The J gene is TRBJ2-2, the V gene TRBV12-3 or TRBV12-4; a weak D match, TRBD1 (5 bases). The CDR3 runs to 17 residues. Trimming removed 6 bases at V and 0 bases at J, with 17 bases between.